The rows below give T cell receptor beta chains drawn from one sample of a study of blood T cell repertoires in COVID-19. Profiled with immunoSEQ multiplex PCR; TCRdb holds only in-frame clones, not every one. The table lists 190,000 or so clones, 70% to 90% of them singletons. Sequencing was performed on PBMCs or T cells enriched from blood (not recorded which). The origin of the receptors is a woman between 18 and 30 years old who had recovered from COVID-19. The CDR3 runs from the conserved cysteine through the conserved F or W. The order of the fields is J gene, clone size, D gene, V gene, CDR3 protein, CDR3 DNA. D genes are given only for firm matches. The listing skips clone size in some rows; elsewhere it reads once, few, many or a size class.

TRBJ2-3 NA NA TRBV4-2 CASSQVLGGDTQYF TGTGCCAGCAGCCAAGTTCTAGGAGGAGATACGCAGTATTTT
TRBJ2-1 NA NA TRBV24-1 CATSGVGGGEQFF TGTGCCACCAGTGGGGTAGGCGGCGGTGAGCAGTTCTTC
TRBJ1-1 once TRBD1 TRBV2 CASSGDRAPEAFF TGTGCCAGCAGTGGGGACAGGGCCCCTGAAGCTTTCTTT
TRBJ2-6 NA TRBD1 TRBV10-3 CASRTGVGANVLTF TGTGCCAGCAGGACAGGGGTTGGGGCCAACGTCCTGACTTTC
TRBJ2-1 NA TRBD2 TRBV4-1 CASSQHSGGALEQFF TGCGCCAGCTCGCAACACAGCGGGGGGGCCTTAGAGCAGTTCTTC
TRBJ2-1 NA NA TRBV10-2 CASSDSREYNEQFF TGCGCCAGCAGTGACTCCAGGGAATACAATGAGCAGTTCTTC
TRBJ2-2 NA TRBD2 TRBV9 CASSVAVAGGPENTGELFF TGTGCCAGCAGCGTAGCGGTAGCGGGGGGGCCGGAGAACACCGGGGAGCTGTTTTTT
TRBJ2-1 NA NA TRBV20-1 CSAARDEQFF TGCAGTGCCGCCCGGGATGAGCAGTTCTTC
TRBJ2-1 few TRBD1 TRBV24-1 CATSDAGTGVSYNEQFF TGTGCCACCAGTGATGCCGGGACAGGGGTCTCCTACAATGAGCAGTTCTTC
TRBJ1-2 once TRBD1 TRBV24-1 CATSEPNRGDGYGYTF TGTGCCACCAGTGAACCTAACAGGGGCGATGGATATGGCTACACCTTC
TRBJ2-3 few NA TRBV2 CASVARGLTDTQYF TGTGCCAGCGTTGCGCGGGGGCTCACAGATACGCAGTATTTT
TRBJ2-7 once NA TRBV11-2 CASGPSSYEQYF TGTGCCAGCGGGCCCTCGTCCTACGAGCAGTACTTC
TRBJ2-3 NA TRBD1 TRBV11-1 CASSLGTGYTDTQYF TGTGCCAGCAGCTTAGGGACAGGGTACACAGATACGCAGTATTTT
TRBJ1-4 NA NA TRBV30 CAWDAPGEGKLFF TGTGCCTGGGATGCTCCGGGGGAGGGAAAACTGTTTTTT
TRBJ1-2 NA NA TRBV6-5 CASSRGGRRNGYTF TGTGCCAGCAGTAGGGGTGGCAGGAGAAATGGCTACACCTTC
TRBJ2-3 NA NA TRBV7-9 CASSLDRPEDTQYF TGTGCCAGCAGCTTAGACAGGCCAGAGGATACGCAGTATTTT
TRBJ2-3 NA NA TRBV24-1 CATSDPAHRAGSTDTQYF TGTGCCACCAGTGACCCAGCTCACCGTGCGGGATCAACAGATACGCAGTATTTT
TRBJ2-1 NA TRBD2 TRBV10-3 CAISANPDRGGSYNEQFF TGTGCCATCAGTGCAAATCCCGATCGGGGGGGCTCCTACAATGAGCAGTTCTTC
TRBJ2-1 NA TRBD1 TRBV24-1 CATSDMDRGIDEQFF TGTGCCACCAGCGATATGGACAGGGGGATCGATGAGCAGTTCTTC
TRBJ1-3 NA NA TRBV7-2 CASSLRGTGNTIYF TGTGCCAGCAGCTTACGGGGTACTGGAAACACCATATATTTT
TRBJ2-7 NA NA TRBV15 CATSRDRREGRDYEQYF TGTGCCACCAGCAGAGATCGGAGAGAGGGCCGGGATTACGAGCAGTACTTC
TRBJ2-3 NA TRBD2 TRBV9 CASSARPPTTSGGAEGWDTQYF TGTGCCAGCAGCGCCCGCCCTCCAACGACTAGCGGGGGGGCCGAGGGATGGGATACGCAGTATTTT
TRBJ2-2 NA TRBD2 TRBV5-4 CASSVNRGLAGFTGELFF TGTGCCAGCAGCGTGAATCGGGGACTAGCGGGTTTCACCGGGGAGCTGTTTTTT
TRBJ2-1 NA NA TRBV11-3 CASSLVTGDEQFF TGTGCCAGCAGCTTAGTGACAGGAGATGAGCAGTTCTTC
TRBJ1-1 NA NA TRBV9 CASSAGVWTEAFF TGTGCCAGCAGCGCAGGGGTTTGGACTGAAGCTTTCTTT
TRBJ1-1 NA TRBD1 TRBV3-1/TRBV3-2 CASSHSDRDYTEAFF TGTGCCAGCAGCCACTCCGACAGGGACTACACTGAAGCTTTCTTT
TRBJ1-6 NA TRBD1 TRBV19 CASSLGRDRDSPLHF TGTGCCAGTAGTCTGGGCCGGGACAGGGATTCACCCCTCCACTTT
TRBJ1-6 NA TRBD1 TRBV19 CASSTNRDRGSPLHF TGTGCCAGTAGTACTAACCGGGACAGGGGATCACCCCTCCACTTT
TRBJ2-1 NA NA TRBV19 CASSIGNSNEQFF TGTGCCAGTAGTATCGGCAACAGCAATGAGCAGTTCTTC
TRBJ1-5 NA TRBD1 TRBV6-1 CASSEAAGQGNQPQHF TGTGCCAGCAGTGAAGCTGCGGGACAGGGCAATCAGCCCCAGCATTTT
TRBJ2-6 NA NA TRBV7-6 CASTQTAGANVLTF TGTGCCAGCACTCAGACAGCTGGGGCCAACGTCCTGACTTTC
TRBJ1-5 NA TRBD1 TRBV28 CASSDRAGFNQPQHF TGTGCCAGCAGTGACAGGGCCGGTTTCAATCAGCCCCAGCATTTT
TRBJ2-5 NA NA TRBV7-9 CASSLLGGETQYF TGTGCCAGCAGCTTATTGGGGGGAGAGACCCAGTACTTC
TRBJ1-6 NA NA TRBV6-5 CASSYSNRAYSPLHF TGTGCCAGCAGTTACTCGAACAGGGCCTATTCACCCCTCCACTTT
TRBJ1-1 NA NA TRBV2 CASSAGHLTEAFF TGTGCCAGCAGTGCGGGACACCTTACTGAAGCTTTCTTT
TRBJ1-1 NA NA TRBV5-1 CASGFSGNTEAFF TGCGCCAGCGGTTTTTCCGGGAACACTGAAGCTTTCTTT
TRBJ2-7 NA TRBD1 TRBV29-1 CSVVGDRWKDEQYF TGCAGCGTTGTAGGGGACAGGTGGAAAGACGAGCAGTACTTC
TRBJ2-2 once NA TRBV21-1 CASSLWTSGSNTGELFF TGTGCCAGCAGCCTGTGGACTAGCGGGTCGAACACCGGGGAGCTGTTTTTT
TRBJ2-7 NA NA TRBV27 CASTLGRGYEQYF TGTGCCAGCACCCTAGGGCGGGGTTACGAGCAGTACTTC
TRBJ2-7 NA NA TRBV7-8 CASSLAGDYEQYF TGTGCCAGCAGCTTGGCAGGGGACTACGAGCAGTACTTC
TRBJ1-2 once NA TRBV28 CASRQAKANYGYTF TGTGCCAGCAGGCAGGCGAAAGCTAACTATGGCTACACCTTC
TRBJ2-7 NA TRBD1 TRBV3-1/TRBV3-2 CASSRQGNEQYF TGTGCCAGCAGCCGACAGGGAAACGAGCAGTACTTC
TRBJ2-7 once NA TRBV4-1 CASSQVVTGGYEQYF TGCGCCAGCAGCCAAGTCGTGACAGGAGGCTACGAGCAGTACTTC
TRBJ1-1 NA NA TRBV29-1 CSVQGVVEAFF TGCAGCGTACAGGGTGTGGTTGAAGCTTTCTTT
TRBJ2-1 NA TRBD1 TRBV7-8 CASRGGQGAYNEQFF TGTGCCAGCAGGGGAGGACAGGGGGCCTACAATGAGCAGTTCTTC
TRBJ1-2 NA NA TRBV6-5 CASTGHNIIYGYTF TGTGCCAGCACTGGACACAATATAATCTATGGCTACACCTTC
TRBJ1-2 NA NA TRBV7-9 CASSLVQSNYGYTF TGTGCCAGCAGCTTGGTCCAGTCTAACTATGGCTACACCTTC
TRBJ1-1 NA NA TRBV5-1 CASREITGVNTEAFF TGCGCCAGCCGGGAGATAACGGGTGTGAACACTGAAGCTTTCTTT
TRBJ1-1 NA NA TRBV6-6 CASTLQFWNTEAFF TGTGCCAGCACTTTACAGTTCTGGAACACTGAAGCTTTCTTT